This record covers a single T cell receptor beta chain. Its antigen is as yet unknown. The data are from a study of cytotoxic CD8 clonotypes in ibrutinib-treated CLL. On the study more broadly: By median around 74 months, approximately 12 had progressed and around 15 stayed remitted; responses had been 2 complete and 25 or so partial. After a median roughly 12 months on treatment (6 to 36), response samples were drawn.

This table comes from immunoSEQ multiplex PCR, and its TCRdb copy is limited to in-frame clones, with some not included. Among hundreds of thousands of clones listed, over 65% were seen once. Study-wide findings and caveats: The study found baseline clonality above age-matched healthy donors, tracking circulating CD8+ T-cell counts.

Germline lookup yields CDR1 LNHDA and CDR2 SQIVND (reference sequence). This CDR3 is 13 amino acids long. Trimming removed 5 bases from V and 8 bases from J; junction bases left unmatched: 4. The chain joins TRBV19 to TRBJ2-4, with TRBD1 matching 9 bases. The sequenced sample was PBMCs, obtained after 12 months of ibrutinib treatment. This receptor was obtained from a human donor with chronic lymphocytic leukemia. This chain's CDR3 is CASSPDRGDIQYF. Here the CDR3 DNA reads TGTGCCAGTAGTCCGGACAGGGGAGACATTCAGTACTTC.